These 7 T cell receptor beta chains came from one sample sequenced in a study of shared clonotypes between healthy human individuals. Clones were read by immunoSEQ multiplex PCR, and TCRdb kept only the in-frame ones, dropping some. The table lists about 450,000 clones, more than 75% of them singletons. Sequenced input: PBMCs. These receptors were obtained from a woman aged 40 to 49 in good health. Some clones in this sample may be carry-over from other donors' samples.

There are many counts of this clone. The chain is built from TRBV29-1 and TRBJ1-1; D gene ambiguous. This CDR3 is built from 13 residues. The germline V gene has CDR1 SQVTM and CDR2 ANQGSEA. V was trimmed by 5 bases and J by 1 base, leaving 11 bases between them. In nucleotides, the CDR3 is TGCAGCGTTAAGAGGTCAACGAACACTGAAGCTTTCTTT. Encoded protein: CSVKRSTNTEAFF.

The chain joins TRBV19 to TRBJ2-4; 9 bases match TRBD1. J lost 7 bases, V lost 4 bases, and 8 bases had no gene match. CDR1 LNHDA and CDR2 SQIVND come from the germline V gene (reference sequence). The CDR3 covers 15 residues. DNA of the CDR3: TGTGCCAGTAGTAATCTTCCGGGACAGGGTAACATTCAGTACTTC. Amino acids: CASSNLPGQGNIQYF. Together with reference TRBV19 and TRBJ2-4, the CDR3 gives the full variable domain: DGGITQSPKYLFRKEGQNVTLSCEQNLNHDAMYWYRQDPGQGLRLIYYSQIVNDFQKGDIAEGYSVSREKKESFPLTVTSAQKNPTAFYLCASSNLPGQGNIQYFGAGTRLSVL.

The V call is TRBV5-4, the J call TRBJ2-1; D uncertain. This CDR3 has 14 amino acids. CDR1 is SGHNT and CDR2 is YYREEE in the germline V gene (reference sequence). The V gene lost 0 bases and the J gene lost 5 bases, with 9 bases spanning the gap. CDR3 sequence: CASSLDFADNEQFF. The CDR3 region has the DNA TGTGCCAGCAGCTTGGATTTTGCGGACAATGAGCAGTTCTTC.

The genes are TRBV28 and TRBJ1-2, with 7 bases identical to TRBD1. Germline CDR1 is MDHEN and CDR2 is SYDVKM. J gave up 0 bases and V 4 bases, and 5 bases lay outside the gene matches. This CDR3 is built from 15 residues. CDR3 protein: CASSSPGQPNYGYTF. The CDR3 region has the DNA TGTGCCAGCAGTTCCCCGGGACAGCCTAACTATGGCTACACCTTC.

The genes are TRBV27 and TRBJ2-7; a weak D match, TRBD2 (7 bases). CDR1 is MNHEY and CDR2 is SMNVEV in the germline V gene (reference sequence). V was pared by 2 bases and J by 3 bases, with 17 bases between. The CDR3 spans 16 residues. The CDR3 here is CASSLAGGRFVYEQYF. In DNA, the CDR3 is TGTGCCAGCAGTTTAGCCGGGGGGCGGTTCGTCTACGAGCAGTACTTC.

V gene TRBV27 combines with J gene TRBJ1-2, with a possible D match to TRBD1 (6 bases). This CDR3 contains 13 residues. Germline CDR1 is MNHEY and CDR2 is SMNVEV (reference sequence). V lost 5 bases and J 6 bases, leaving 13 bases between the germline ends. CDR3 protein: CASSPGTGNGYTF. In nucleotides, the CDR3 is TGTGCCAGCAGTCCGGGAACAGGGAATGGCTACACCTTC.

About this clone: Given a much more abundant clone one base away, this may be a read error. This sequence joins TRBV5-4 and TRBJ2-3; TRBD2 matches 7 bases. V trimming: 2 bases; J trimming: 0 bases; junction bases outside the gene matches: 0. CDR1 SGHNT and CDR2 YYREEE come from the germline V gene (reference sequence). This CDR3 is 14 amino acids long. The CDR3, as DNA: TGTGCCAGCAGCTTTAGCGGGAGCACAGATACGCAGTATTTT. Encoded protein: CASSFSGSTDTQYF.